This T cell receptor (beta chain) came from a study of beta chain features in type 1 diabetes. The study, taken as a whole, reports: Within patients, naive, central memory and Treg TCRB repertoires seemed more similar than within healthy donors. Moderate but significant shortening of TCRB CDR3s was recorded in all four CD4+ subsets from Type 1 diabetes patients. Whether HLA type affects TCRB rearrangement stayed undetermined in the present work. VDJ junctions from patients with type 1 diabetes contained fewer insertions and more deletions.

To note about this clone: Its antigen is undetermined.

TCRB transcripts that were expressed got sequenced, as all of the isolated RNA had been reverse transcribed. Method: immunoSEQ multiplex PCR; TCRdb's copy keeps in-frame clones and lacks some. The repertoire holds some 250,000 clones, around a quarter seen once, with roughly 4% in the top ten. This CDR3 is 15 amino acids long. V was pared by 10 bases and J by 2 bases, with 12 bases of the junction left unmatched. The germline CDR1 and CDR2 sequences are SNHLY and FYNNEI. This receptor was identified in a man younger than 40 in good health. The sequenced sample consisted of central memory CD4+ T cells from blood. V is TRBV2 and J is TRBJ2-3; 7 positions agree with TRBD1. The CDR3: CAIIPQGPYTDTQYF. CDR3 coding DNA: TGTGCCATCATCCCACAGGGGCCATACACAGATACGCAGTATTTT.